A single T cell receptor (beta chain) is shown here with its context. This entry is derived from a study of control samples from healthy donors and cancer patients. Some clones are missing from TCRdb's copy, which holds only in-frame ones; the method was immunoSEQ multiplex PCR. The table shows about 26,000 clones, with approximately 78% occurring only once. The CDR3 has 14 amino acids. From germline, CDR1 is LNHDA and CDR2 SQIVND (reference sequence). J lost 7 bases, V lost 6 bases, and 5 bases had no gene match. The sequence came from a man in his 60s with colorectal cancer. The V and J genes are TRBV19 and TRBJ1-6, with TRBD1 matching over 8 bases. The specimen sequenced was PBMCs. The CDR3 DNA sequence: TGTGCCAGTAGGACGACAGGGGTCAATTCACCCCTCCACTTT. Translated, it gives CASRTTGVNSPLHF.